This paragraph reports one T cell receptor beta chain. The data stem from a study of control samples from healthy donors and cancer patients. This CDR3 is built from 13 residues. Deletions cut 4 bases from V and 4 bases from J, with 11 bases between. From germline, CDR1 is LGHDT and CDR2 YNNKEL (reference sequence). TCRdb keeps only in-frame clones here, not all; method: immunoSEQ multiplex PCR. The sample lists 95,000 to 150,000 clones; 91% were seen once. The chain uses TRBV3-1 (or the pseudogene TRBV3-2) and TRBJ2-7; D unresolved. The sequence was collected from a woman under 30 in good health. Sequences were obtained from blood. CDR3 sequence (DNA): TGTGCCAGCAGCCCATTCCTTGGATACGAGCAGTACTTC. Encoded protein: CASSPFLGYEQYF.